A single sample is the source of the 26 T cell receptor beta chains below, sequenced in a study of blood T cell repertoires in COVID-19. Profiled with immunoSEQ multiplex PCR; TCRdb holds only in-frame clones, not every one. The repertoire holds 180,000 or so clones, with roughly 88% as singletons. The source material was peripheral blood. The receptors here all came from a human donor with active or convalescent COVID-19. The donor label of this sample is uncertain.

The chain links TRBV3-1 (or the pseudogene TRBV3-2) to TRBJ2-1, with TRBD1 matching over 8 bases. CDR1 is LGHDT, CDR2 YNNKEL, per germline (reference sequence). The length of the CDR3 is 14 residues. V trimming: 2 bases; J trimming: 6 bases; junction bases outside the gene matches: 3. The DNA for the CDR3 is TGTGCCAGCAGCCAACCAGGGACAGGCAATGAGCAGTTCTTC. Its translation is CASSQPGTGNEQFF.

This rearrangement joins TRBV10-3 to TRBJ2-1; TRBD2 is a possible D gene (6 bases). Between the trimmed V and J ends, which lost 2 bases and 7 bases, there was a span of 6 bases. This CDR3 is built from 12 residues. Looked up from germline, CDR1 is ENHRY and CDR2 is SYGVKD. The CDR3: CAISEGGNEQFF. In DNA, the CDR3 is TGTGCCATCAGTGAGGGGGGGAATGAGCAGTTCTTC.

The V gene is TRBV19, the J gene TRBJ2-7; 9 bases line up with TRBD1. Germline V gene data show CDR1 as LNHDA and CDR2 as SQIVND (reference sequence). J was trimmed by 2 bases and V by 5 bases; bases with no gene match: 4. The CDR3 consists of 14 residues. This chain's CDR3 is CASSPGTGPYEQYF. As DNA, the CDR3 is TGTGCCAGTAGTCCCGGGACAGGGCCCTACGAGCAGTACTTC.

The CDR3 bases are TGTGCCAGCGGGCGGGGGGATACGCAGTATTTT. Protein: CASGRGDTQYF. The V and J genes are TRBV2 and TRBJ2-3; TRBD2 matches at 7 bases. Trimming removed 8 bases from V and 6 bases from J; junction bases left unmatched: 2. Germline lookup yields CDR1 SNHLY and CDR2 FYNNEI. The CDR3 totals 11 residues.

The V and J genes are TRBV4-1 and TRBJ2-2, with 12 positions matching TRBD2. CDR3 size: 16 residues. The J segment lost 7 bases and the V segment lost 4 bases, leaving 7 bases of the junction unmatched. Germline V CDR1 and CDR2: MGHRA, YSYEKL. CDR3 bases: TGCGCCAGCAGCCTTCCTAGCGGGAGGGCCAACGGGGAGCTGTTTTTT. It translates to CASSLPSGRANGELFF.

This clone was detected only a few times. The gene calls are TRBV7-2 and TRBJ2-1; 8 bases align to TRBD2. The CDR3 runs 14 residues. J was trimmed by 5 bases and V by 6 bases; bases with no gene match: 6. Per germline, CDR1 SGHTA and CDR2 FQGNSA. As DNA, the CDR3 is TGTGCCAGCAGTCCCGGGGGGGGTAACAATGAGCAGTTCTTC. Its protein product is CASSPGGGNNEQFF. Using reference TRBV7-2 and TRBJ2-1 for the parts outside the CDR3, the full variable domain is GAGVSQSPSNKVTEKGKDVELRCDPISGHTALYWYRQSLGQGLEFLIYFQGNSAPDKSGLPSDRFSAERTGGSVSTLTIQRTQQEDSAVYLCASSPGGGNNEQFFGPGTRLTVL.

The gene calls are TRBV30 and TRBJ1-2; perhaps TRBD1 as D (5 bases). V was trimmed by 0 bases and J by 8 bases, leaving 19 bases between them. Germline CDR1 GTSNPN, CDR2 SVGIG (reference sequence). This CDR3 region has 15 residues. CDR3 region: CAWSVIQVLDGGYTF. The CDR3, as DNA: TGTGCCTGGAGTGTAATACAGGTCCTGGATGGGGGCTACACCTTC.

This clone was counted once. This chain uses TRBV5-6 with TRBJ2-2; 8 bases align to TRBD2. CDR1 is SGHDT, CDR2 YYEEEE, per germline. The CDR3 sequence is 18 residues long. Unmatched junction bases numbered 11, after V lost 0 bases and J lost 4 bases. The CDR3 spells CASSLALYRLAPTGELFF. CDR3 DNA sequence: TGTGCCAGCAGCTTGGCCTTATATAGACTAGCGCCCACCGGGGAGCTGTTTTTT.

The V gene is TRBV5-4, the J gene TRBJ2-3; 12 bases fit TRBD1. The CDR3 has 16 amino acids. The ends lost 0 bases at V and 3 bases at J; junction bases unmatched: 2. CDR1 is SGHNT, CDR2 YYREEE, per germline (reference sequence). This CDR3 is CASSLEGQGATDTQYF. The CDR3 bases are TGTGCCAGCAGCTTGGAGGGACAGGGGGCGACAGATACGCAGTATTTT.

The chain couples TRBV6-5 to TRBJ2-1; TRBD2 agrees at 7 bases. The CDR3 has 15 residues. Germline-derived CDR1 and CDR2 are MNHEY and SVGAGI. J was trimmed by 5 bases and V by 5 bases; bases with no gene match: 9. The CDR3 DNA reads TGTGCCAGCAGTCTGCGGTTAGCGGGCCACAATGAGCAGTTCTTC. Amino acid sequence: CASSLRLAGHNEQFF.

The CDR3 here is CASSVGSNGGEQFF. The CDR3 DNA reads TGTGCCAGCAGCGTAGGTTCGAATGGGGGCGAGCAGTTCTTC. This chain joins TRBV9 and TRBJ2-1; TRBD1 is a possible D gene (6 bases). Germline CDR1 and CDR2: SGDLS and YYNGEE. CDR3 length: 14 amino acids. V lost 0 bases to trimming and J lost 10 bases, with 14 bases between them.

The chain joins TRBV23-1 to TRBJ1-1; 10 nucleotides agree with TRBD1. TRBV23-1 is designated an ORF whose function remains uncertain. J gave up 8 bases and V 4 bases, and 7 bases lay outside the gene matches. The CDR3 consists of 14 residues. CDR3 residues: CASSPGTGEPEAFF. CDR3 coding DNA: TGCGCCAGCAGTCCCGGGACAGGGGAACCAGAAGCTTTCTTT.

This clone was picked up one time. This rearrangement joins TRBV11-2 to TRBJ1-2; D remains ambiguous. The CDR3 is 12 amino acids. Trimming removed 5 bases at V and 6 bases at J, with 10 bases between. The germline gives CDR1 SGHAT, CDR2 FQNNGV. The CDR3 is CASSEEGDGYTF. CDR3 bases: TGTGCCAGCAGCGAGGAGGGTGATGGCTACACCTTC.

The chain carries TRBV5-1 and TRBJ2-3; TRBD2 might be the D (5 bases). The V end was cut by 0 bases, the J end by 4 bases, with 15 bases between. CDR1 SGHRS and CDR2 YFSETQ come from the germline V gene. This CDR3 has 16 amino acids. The CDR3 here is CASSLEVRGGADTQYF. CDR3 in DNA: TGCGCCAGCAGCTTGGAGGTCAGAGGAGGTGCAGATACGCAGTATTTT. Variable domain in full (rest from reference TRBV5-1 and TRBJ2-3): KAGVTQTPRYLIKTRGQQVTLSCSPISGHRSVSWYQQTPGQGLQFLFEYFSETQRNKGNFPGRFSGRQFSNSRSEMNVSTLELGDSALYLCASSLEVRGGADTQYFGPGTRLTVL.

This clone was observed a single time. The chain couples TRBV5-1 to TRBJ1-4; D ambiguous. The CDR3 extends over 13 amino acids. The germline V and J ends were trimmed by 2 bases and 7 bases, with 9 bases remaining between them. CDR1 SGHRS and CDR2 YFSETQ come from the germline V gene. The CDR3 here is CASSFGSGEKLFF. In DNA form, the CDR3 reads TGCGCCAGCAGCTTTGGGTCGGGTGAAAAACTGTTTTTT.

V gene TRBV6-4 combines with J gene TRBJ1-2; D is unresolved. The germline V gene encodes CDR1 MRHNA and CDR2 SNTAGT. Deletions cut 0 bases from V and 7 bases from J, with 12 bases between. CDR3 length: 14 residues. DNA of the CDR3: TGTGCCAGCAGTGACTCTAGGTCGCCGGGTGGCTACACCTTC. Its translation is CASSDSRSPGGYTF.

This clone was counted only a few times. CDR3 protein: CASSSTGTTFYEQYF. CDR3 in DNA: TGTGCCAGTAGTTCGACCGGGACTACATTCTACGAGCAGTACTTC. This chain connects TRBV19 to TRBJ2-7; TRBD2 matches 7 bases. CDR1 is LNHDA and CDR2 is SQIVND in the germline V gene (reference sequence). CDR3 size: 15 residues. V lost 5 bases to trimming and J lost 3 bases; unmatched junction nucleotides: 10.

The genes are TRBV6-7 and TRBJ2-7, with D possibly matching TRBD2 (6 bases). TRBV6-7 is filed as an ORF, its function uncertain. The CDR3 has 12 residues. V lost 8 bases and J 0 bases, leaving 8 bases between the germline ends. The CDR3 region is CASRGISYEQYF. The CDR3, as DNA: TGTGCCAGCCGCGGGATCTCCTACGAGCAGTACTTC.

This clone was seen a single time. This chain connects TRBV6-2 or TRBV6-3 to TRBJ2-2, with TRBD2 as a possible D gene (6 bases). CDR1 is MNHEY, CDR2 SVGEGT, per germline. The CDR3 sequence is 15 residues long. V was shortened by 2 bases and J by 2 bases, with 9 bases between the two germline ends. Here the CDR3 DNA reads TGTGCCAGCAGTTACGGGACTTTTAACACCGGGGAGCTGTTTTTT. Protein product: CASSYGTFNTGELFF.

This sequence joins TRBV6-5 and TRBJ2-7, with 10 bases lining up with TRBD2. CDR1 and CDR2 (germline): MNHEY, SVGAGI. The J segment lost 7 bases and the V segment lost 2 bases, leaving 11 bases of the junction unmatched. The CDR3 totals 16 residues. This CDR3 reads CASSYEGAGGPGEQYF. The DNA of the CDR3 is TGTGCCAGCAGTTACGAGGGAGCGGGAGGGCCGGGTGAGCAGTACTTC.

The V gene is TRBV11-2, the J gene TRBJ2-2; perhaps TRBD1 as D (5 bases). Germline values: CDR1 SGHAT, CDR2 FQNNGV. V was clipped by 0 bases and J by 4 bases, with 6 bases between them. CDR3 length equals 14 residues. CDR3 coding DNA: TGTGCCAGCAGCTTAGACAGGGCCACCGGGGAGCTGTTTTTT. This codes for CASSLDRATGELFF.

The genes are TRBV7-2 and TRBJ1-2, with 7 bases identical to TRBD1. This CDR3 has 14 amino acids. With 1 base clipped from V and 5 bases from J, the junction kept 4 bases outside the gene matches. Germline CDR1 and CDR2: SGHTA and FQGNSA. The CDR3 loop is CASSLGGTVYGYTF. The DNA of the CDR3 is TGTGCCAGCAGCTTAGGGGGGACAGTTTATGGCTACACCTTC.

The chain carries TRBV4-3 and TRBJ1-2, with D perhaps TRBD1 (5 bases). Per germline, CDR1 LGHNA and CDR2 YSLEER. This CDR3 has 14 residues. V lost 1 base, J lost 3 bases, and 9 bases lay in between. The CDR3 sequence is CASSQGGADYGYTF. CDR3 sequence (DNA): TGCGCCAGCAGCCAAGGGGGCGCGGACTATGGCTACACCTTC.

This clone occurred many times. The chain has TRBV5-6 and TRBJ2-5; perhaps TRBD2 as D (6 bases). The CDR3 runs 15 residues. V was pared by 2 bases and J by 9 bases, with 20 bases between. Germline V CDR1 and CDR2: SGHDT, YYEEEE. The CDR3 nucleotides read TGTGCCAGCAGCTTAGGCGGAGGGAGCTTCCGGGCCCAGTACTTC. Translating it yields CASSLGGGSFRAQYF.

The rearrangement uses TRBV18 and TRBJ1-5, with TRBD1 matching 7 bases. Germline V lookup: CDR1 KGHSH, CDR2 LQKENI. V gave up 2 bases and J gave up 7 bases; unmatched junction bases: 8. There are 15 residues in the CDR3. CDR3 nucleotide sequence: TGTGCCAGCTCACCAAGAGGGGGCGCCAGGCAGCCCCAGCATTTT. It codes for CASSPRGGARQPQHF.

The chain combines TRBV4-3 with TRBJ2-7, with unresolved D. CDR1 is LGHNA, CDR2 YSLEER, per germline. Trimming removed 1 base at V and 2 bases at J, with 9 bases between. The CDR3 is 14 amino acids. The CDR3 DNA sequence: TGCGCCAGCAGCCAAGGGCTGCAGACCTACGAGCAGTACTTC. Translating gives CASSQGLQTYEQYF.